The clone carrying this TCR beta chain was found a few times. The antigen is not known. CDR1 and CDR2 from the germline V gene are MGHDK and SYGVNS. V was shortened by 6 bases and J by 0 bases, with 14 bases between the two germline ends. The length of the CDR3 is 15 residues. The data were taken from a study of response to subunit inactivated influenza vaccine. Overall study results and limits: Authors suggested each seasonal influenza vaccination recruits few new T cells.

Using its own MiXCR run on the RT-PCR reads, TCRdb lists one record per CDR3 protein. Of about 190,000 distinct CDR3 sequences in the sample, approximately 15% were seen once. The sequence was collected from a man aged 45-60 years who received an inactivated influenza vaccine. The chain recombines TRBV25-1 with TRBJ1-1; tentatively, D is TRBD1 (5 bases). This specimen consisted of CD8+ T cells sorted from PBMCs, obtained 4 to 6 days after vaccination. The CDR3 DNA sequence: TGTGCCAGCAGGGTAGGGGATGGCCTGAACACTGAAGCTTTCTTT. Its translation: CASRVGDGLNTEAFF.